The table lists the clone carrying this TCR beta chain with a count of one. The antigen is unknown. There were likely unrecorded immune exposures, though donors were nominally healthy when sampled. The data belong to a study of cytomegalovirus exposure and HLA in healthy donors. Whole-study context: HLA-typed donors were the source of about 85 million unique TCRs, which an early data release held. Study-wide results and limits: TCR beta chains associated with HLA were, in a later analysis, more clonally expanded than equally common others. Analyzed later, association rates of TCRs varied across HLA loci, with DRB1 most and HLA-C fewest.

The PCR made use of 60 Vbeta and 13 Jbeta primers. The data were produced by immunoSEQ multiplex PCR, yet TCRdb's version contains in-frame clones alone and is incomplete. The sample shows fewer than 200,000 clones, about 80% of them seen only once. Germline values: CDR1 LNHDA, CDR2 SQIVND (reference sequence). V lost 3 bases and J 7 bases, leaving 9 bases between the germline ends. CDR3 length: 13 residues. The genes are TRBV19 and TRBJ1-4; D is ambiguous. The TCR sequence derives from a boy aged 10-17 years in good health and CMV-seronegative. The sample consisted of PBMCs. Here the CDR3 reads CASSMIHGEKLFF. The CDR3 bases are TGTGCCAGTAGTATGATCCACGGTGAAAAACTGTTTTTT.